Reported below is one T cell receptor (beta chain). Antigen specificity is unknown. The sample is drawn from a study of graft-versus-host responses after intestinal transplantation. Regarding the study as a whole: Within the allografts of patients who had graft-donor T cell macrochimerism, graft-versus-host to host-versus-graft clonal ratios were high.

The CDR3 has 15 residues. Trimming removed 10 bases at V and 2 bases at J, with 21 bases between. Germline V gives CDR1 MDHEN, CDR2 SYDVKM. TCRdb keeps only in-frame clones here, not all; method: immunoSEQ multiplex PCR. The table includes roughly 100,000 clones, less than 90% detected once. The starting material was unstimulated CD4+ T cells sorted from spleen or lymph node cells, obtained before intestinal transplant. This clonotype was sampled from a human donor who received an intestinal transplant. The V and J genes are TRBV28 and TRBJ2-7; D is uncertain. CDR3 region: CAITSSTRAPYEQYF. CDR3 nucleotide sequence: TGTGCCATCACGTCCTCAACCCGGGCCCCCTACGAGCAGTACTTC. Looking up the rest from reference TRBV28 and TRBJ2-7 gives the full variable domain: DVKVTQSSRYLVKRTGEKVFLECVQDMDHENMFWYRQDPGLGLRLIYFSYDVKMKEKGDIPEGYSVSREKKERFSLILESASTNQTSMYLCAITSSTRAPYEQYFGPGTRLTVT.